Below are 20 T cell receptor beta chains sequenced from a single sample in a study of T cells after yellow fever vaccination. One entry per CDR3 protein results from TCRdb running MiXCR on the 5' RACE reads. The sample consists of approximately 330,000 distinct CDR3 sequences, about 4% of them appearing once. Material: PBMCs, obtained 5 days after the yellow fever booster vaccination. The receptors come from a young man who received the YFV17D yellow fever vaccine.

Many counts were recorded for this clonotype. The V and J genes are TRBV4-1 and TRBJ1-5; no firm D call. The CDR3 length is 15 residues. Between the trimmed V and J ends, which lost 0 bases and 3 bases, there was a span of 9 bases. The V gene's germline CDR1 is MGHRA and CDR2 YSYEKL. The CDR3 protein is CASSQEEADNQPQHF. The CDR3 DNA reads TGCGCCAGCAGCCAAGAGGAGGCAGACAATCAGCCCCAGCATTTT.

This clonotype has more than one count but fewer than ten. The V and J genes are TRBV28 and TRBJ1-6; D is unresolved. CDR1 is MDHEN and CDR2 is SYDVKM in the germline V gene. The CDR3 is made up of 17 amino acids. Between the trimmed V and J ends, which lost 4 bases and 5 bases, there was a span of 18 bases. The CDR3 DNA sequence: TGTGCCAGCAGTTGGTCTTCCCTGGCGGCAGATAATTCACCCCTCCACTTT. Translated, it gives CASSWSSLAADNSPLHF.

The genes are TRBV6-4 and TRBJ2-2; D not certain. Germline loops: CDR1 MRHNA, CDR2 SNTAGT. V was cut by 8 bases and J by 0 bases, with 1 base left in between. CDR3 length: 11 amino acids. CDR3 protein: CASPNTGELFF. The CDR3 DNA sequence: TGTGCCAGCCCGAACACCGGGGAGCTGTTTTTT.

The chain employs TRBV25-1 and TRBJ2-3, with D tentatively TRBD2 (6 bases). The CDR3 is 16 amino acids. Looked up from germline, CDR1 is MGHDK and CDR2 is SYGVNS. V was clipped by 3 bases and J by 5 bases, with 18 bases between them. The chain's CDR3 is CASSDPTRLGGDTQYF. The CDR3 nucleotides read TGTGCCAGCAGTGACCCCACCCGACTAGGCGGAGATACGCAGTATTTT.

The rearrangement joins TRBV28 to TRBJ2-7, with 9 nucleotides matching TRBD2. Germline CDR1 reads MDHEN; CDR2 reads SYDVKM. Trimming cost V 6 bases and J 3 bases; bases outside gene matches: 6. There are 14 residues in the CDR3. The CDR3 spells CASSRGTSYYEQYV. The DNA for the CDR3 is TGTGCCAGCAGCCGGGGGACTAGCTACTACGAGCAGTACGTC.

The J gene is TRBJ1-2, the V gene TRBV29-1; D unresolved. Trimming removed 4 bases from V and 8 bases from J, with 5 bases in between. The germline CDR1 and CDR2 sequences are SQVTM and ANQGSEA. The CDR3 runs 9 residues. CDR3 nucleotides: TGCAGCGTTGCCTCCGGCTACACCTTC. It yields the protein CSVASGYTF.

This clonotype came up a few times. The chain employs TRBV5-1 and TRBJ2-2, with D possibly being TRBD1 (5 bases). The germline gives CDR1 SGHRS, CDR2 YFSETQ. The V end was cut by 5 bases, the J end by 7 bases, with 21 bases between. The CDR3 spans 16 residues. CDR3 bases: TGCGCCAGCAGGCTGATCCCAGGGCCCTCGGGCGGGGAGCTGTTTTTT. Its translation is CASRLIPGPSGGELFF.

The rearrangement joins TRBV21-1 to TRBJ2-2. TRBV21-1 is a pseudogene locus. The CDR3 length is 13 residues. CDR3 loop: CASSNWRTGELFF. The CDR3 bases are TGTGCCAGCAGCAACTGGCGCACCGGGGAGCTGTTTTTT.

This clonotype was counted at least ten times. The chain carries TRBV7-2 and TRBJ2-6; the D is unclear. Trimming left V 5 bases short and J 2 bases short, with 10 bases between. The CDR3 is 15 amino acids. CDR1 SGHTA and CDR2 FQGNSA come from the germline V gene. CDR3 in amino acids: CASSTLAAGANVLTF. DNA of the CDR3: TGTGCCAGCAGCACCCTGGCGGCTGGGGCCAACGTCCTGACTTTC. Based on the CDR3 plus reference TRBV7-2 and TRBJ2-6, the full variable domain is GAGVSQSPSNKVTEKGKDVELRCDPISGHTALYWYRQSLGQGLEFLIYFQGNSAPDKSGLPSDRFSAERTGGSVSTLTIQRTQQEDSAVYLCASSTLAAGANVLTFGAGSRLTVL.

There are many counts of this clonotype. In DNA, the CDR3 is TGTGCCAGCAGCTTAGACTCCCCGAAAAACATTCAGTACTTC. Amino acid sequence: CASSLDSPKNIQYF. The chain has TRBV5-5 and TRBJ2-4, with D unclear. This CDR3 spans 14 amino acids. Trimming shortened V by 2 bases and J by 4 bases, and 10 bases separated the two germline ends. The germline gives CDR1 SGHKS, CDR2 YYEKEE (reference sequence).

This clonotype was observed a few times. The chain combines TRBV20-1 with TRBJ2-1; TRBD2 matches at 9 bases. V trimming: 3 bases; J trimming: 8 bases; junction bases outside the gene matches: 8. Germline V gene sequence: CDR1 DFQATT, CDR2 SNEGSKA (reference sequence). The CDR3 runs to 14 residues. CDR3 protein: CSASRGLAFDEQFF. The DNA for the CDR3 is TGCAGTGCTAGTAGGGGACTAGCTTTCGATGAGCAGTTCTTC.

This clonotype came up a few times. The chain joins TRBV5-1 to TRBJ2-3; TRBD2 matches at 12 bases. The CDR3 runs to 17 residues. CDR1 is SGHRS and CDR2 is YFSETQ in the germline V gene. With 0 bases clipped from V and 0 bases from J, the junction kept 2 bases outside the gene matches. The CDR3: CASSLGTSGTSTDTQYF. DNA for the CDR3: TGCGCCAGCAGCTTGGGGACTAGCGGGACTAGCACAGATACGCAGTATTTT.

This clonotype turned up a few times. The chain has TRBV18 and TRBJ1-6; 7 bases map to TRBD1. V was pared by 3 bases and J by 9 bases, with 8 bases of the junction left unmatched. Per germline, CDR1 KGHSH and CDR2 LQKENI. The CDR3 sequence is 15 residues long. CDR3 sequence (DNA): TGTGCCAGCTCACCGGGGCAGGGGGTTGGTTCACCCCTCCACTTT. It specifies CASSPGQGVGSPLHF.

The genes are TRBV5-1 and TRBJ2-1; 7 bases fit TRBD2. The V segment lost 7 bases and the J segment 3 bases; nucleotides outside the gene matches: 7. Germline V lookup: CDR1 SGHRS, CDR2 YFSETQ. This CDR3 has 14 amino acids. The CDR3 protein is CASGSGEIYNEQFF. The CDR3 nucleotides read TGCGCCAGCGGAAGCGGGGAGATCTACAATGAGCAGTTCTTC.

The CDR3 DNA reads as TGTGCCAGCGGGCGCAGGGCCAATAGCAATCAGCCCCAGCATTTT. It codes for CASGRRANSNQPQHF. V gene TRBV27 combines with J gene TRBJ1-5, with D perhaps TRBD1 (5 bases). V was pared by 8 bases and J by 0 bases, with 14 bases between. The CDR3 length is 15 residues. Germline CDR1 and CDR2: MNHEY and SMNVEV (reference sequence).

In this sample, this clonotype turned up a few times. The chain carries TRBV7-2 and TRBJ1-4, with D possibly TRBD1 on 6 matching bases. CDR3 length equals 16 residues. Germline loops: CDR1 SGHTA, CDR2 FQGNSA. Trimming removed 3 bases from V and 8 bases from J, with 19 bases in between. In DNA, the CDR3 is TGTGCCAGCAGCTTCTTCACAGGGCCGAGACCGGAAAAACTGTTTTTT. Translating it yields CASSFFTGPRPEKLFF.

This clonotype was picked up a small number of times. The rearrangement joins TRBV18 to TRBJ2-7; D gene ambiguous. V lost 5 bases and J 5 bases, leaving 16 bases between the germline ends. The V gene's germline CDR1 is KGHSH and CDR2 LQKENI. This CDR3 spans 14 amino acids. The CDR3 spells CASSKTSEAHEQYF. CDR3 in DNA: TGTGCCAGCTCAAAAACATCCGAGGCCCACGAGCAGTACTTC. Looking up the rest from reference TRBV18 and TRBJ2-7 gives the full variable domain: NAGVMQNPRHLVRRRGQEARLRCSPMKGHSHVYWYRQLPEEGLKFMVYLQKENIIDESGMPKERFSAEFPKEGPSILRIQQVVRGDSAAYFCASSKTSEAHEQYFGPGTRLTVT.

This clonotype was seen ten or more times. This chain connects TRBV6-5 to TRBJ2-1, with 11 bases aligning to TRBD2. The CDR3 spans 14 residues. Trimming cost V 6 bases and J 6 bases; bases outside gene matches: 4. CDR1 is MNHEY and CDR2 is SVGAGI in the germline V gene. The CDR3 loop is CASRLGLAANEQFF. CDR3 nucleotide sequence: TGTGCCAGCAGACTGGGACTAGCGGCCAATGAGCAGTTCTTC.

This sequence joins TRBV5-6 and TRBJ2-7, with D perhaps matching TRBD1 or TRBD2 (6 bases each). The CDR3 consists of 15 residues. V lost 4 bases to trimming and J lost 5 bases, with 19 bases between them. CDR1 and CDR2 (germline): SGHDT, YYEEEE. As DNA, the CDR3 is TGTGCCAGCAGCCCGGATGGGGGGCGAATGAACGAGCAGTACGTC. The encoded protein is CASSPDGGRMNEQYV.

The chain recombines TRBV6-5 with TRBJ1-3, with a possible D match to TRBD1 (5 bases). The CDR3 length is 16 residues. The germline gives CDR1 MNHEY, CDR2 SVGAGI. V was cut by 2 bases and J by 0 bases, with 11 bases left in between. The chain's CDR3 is CASSYRGRLSGNTIYF. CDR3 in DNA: TGTGCCAGCAGTTACCGGGGACGGCTCTCTGGAAACACCATATATTTT.